The clone carrying this T cell receptor (beta chain) has just one count. The assay was immunoSEQ multiplex PCR, and TCRdb's table has in-frame clones only and misses some. The table has 450,000 to 550,000 clones, roughly nine tenths seen once. This sample is part of a study of Ad26.COV2.S vaccination and SARS-CoV-2 variants. The treatment: some 20 received Ad26.COV2.S at low or high dose, single or two shots; roughly five received placebo; per-sample allocation not given. Samples were taken on day 63 after the first vaccine or placebo injection. V was trimmed by 7 bases and J by 0 bases, leaving 9 bases between them. From germline, CDR1 is SQVTM and CDR2 ANQGSEA. This CDR3 has 13 amino acids.

The TCR sequence derives from a person between 18 and 59 years old who received the Ad26.COV2.S COVID-19 vaccine or a placebo. Sequenced material: peripheral blood, taken in a trial of Ad26.COV2.S vaccine versus placebo. The chain has TRBV29-1 and TRBJ1-4; D remains ambiguous. The DNA of the CDR3 is TGCAGCGCCGGGAAGGCAACTAATGAAAAACTGTTTTTT. Its protein is CSAGKATNEKLFF.